These T cell receptor beta chains were read from a single sample in a study of blood T cell repertoires in COVID-19. Libraries were prepared by immunoSEQ multiplex PCR; TCRdb keeps only in-frame clonotypes and omits some of them. The sample lists 150,000 to 180,000 clones, around 83% occurring once. The sequenced sample was peripheral blood. The origin of the receptors is a woman in her sixties or seventies with acute or convalescent COVID-19. Each CDR3 is given with its conserved first and last residue. Each record gives: V gene, J gene, D gene, clone size, CDR3 protein, CDR3 DNA. A D gene is named only where the DNA matches it firmly. Clone size appears in some rows only: once, few, many, or a class for an expanded clone.

TRBV10-3	TRBJ2-3	TRBD2	NA	CAISQAGGGDTQYF	TGTGCCATCAGTCAAGCGGGGGGCGGAGATACGCAGTATTTT
TRBV6-5	TRBJ2-2	TRBD1	NA	CASSYGTGRTGELFF	TGTGCCAGCAGTTACGGGACAGGGCGGACCGGGGAGCTGTTTTTT
TRBV6-5	TRBJ2-1	NA	NA	CASIPLSSYNEQFF	TGTGCCAGCATCCCTCTAAGCTCCTACAATGAGCAGTTCTTC
TRBV7-2	TRBJ1-2	TRBD1	many	CASSLDRVLNYGYTF	TGTGCCAGCAGCTTGGACAGGGTCCTCAACTATGGCTACACCTTC
TRBV3-1/TRBV3-2	TRBJ2-5	TRBD2	few	CASSQRRTSGGPKETQYF	TGTGCCAGCAGCCAAAGAAGGACTAGCGGGGGGCCCAAGGAGACCCAGTACTTC
TRBV7-3	TRBJ2-1	TRBD2	NA	CASSRAGGPYNEQFF	TGTGCCAGCAGCCGAGCGGGGGGGCCCTACAATGAGCAGTTCTTC
TRBV28	TRBJ1-5	TRBD1	NA	CAGRMGQTISNQPQHF	TGTGCCGGGAGAATGGGACAGACAATTAGCAATCAGCCCCAGCATTTT
TRBV18	TRBJ1-4	NA	NA	CASSQGLNEKLFF	TGTGCCAGCTCACAAGGACTAAATGAAAAACTGTTTTTT
TRBV5-6	TRBJ2-5	NA	NA	CASSLLRGEVETQYF	TGTGCCAGCAGCTTGCTGCGGGGTGAAGTAGAGACCCAGTACTTC
TRBV18	TRBJ1-1	NA	NA	CASSPQEMNTEAFF	TGTGCCAGCTCACCACAGGAGATGAACACTGAAGCTTTCTTT
TRBV10-1	TRBJ1-1	TRBD1	NA	CASSEGPTGVEAFF	TGCGCCAGCAGTGAGGGCCCGACAGGGGTTGAAGCTTTCTTT
TRBV7-9	TRBJ1-2	TRBD1	NA	CASSSVDRGTYGYTF	TGTGCCAGCAGCTCCGTAGACAGGGGCACCTATGGCTACACCTTC
TRBV29-1	TRBJ1-2	TRBD1	few	CSVRDRTLDGYTF	TGCAGCGTCCGGGACAGGACCTTAGATGGCTACACCTTC
TRBV9	TRBJ2-7	NA	NA	CASSARLGNSYEQYF	TGTGCCAGCAGCGCCCGACTCGGCAACTCCTACGAGCAGTACTTC
TRBV5-1	TRBJ1-1	TRBD1	NA	CASTVNPGQGTEAFF	TGCGCCAGCACCGTAAACCCGGGACAGGGGACTGAAGCTTTCTTT
TRBV19	TRBJ2-1	NA	once	CASSGGLQVYNEQFF	TGTGCCAGTAGCGGGGGACTGCAAGTTTACAATGAGCAGTTCTTC
TRBV12-3/TRBV12-4	TRBJ2-2	NA	NA	CASGRNTGELFF	TGTGCCAGCGGTAGGAACACCGGGGAGCTGTTTTTT
TRBV19	TRBJ2-5	TRBD1	NA	CASSMFGTGQETQYF	TGTGCCAGTAGTATGTTTGGGACAGGCCAAGAGACCCAGTACTTC
TRBV9	TRBJ2-3	NA	NA	CASSVSLDRRTDTQYF	TGTGCCAGCAGCGTAAGCCTTGACAGGCGCACAGATACGCAGTATTTT
TRBV7-7	TRBJ2-2	NA	many	CASSPDRTGELFF	TGTGCTAGCAGCCCCGACAGAACCGGGGAGCTGTTTTTT
TRBV9	TRBJ1-6	TRBD1	NA	CASSARQGAYNSPLHF	TGTGCCAGCAGCGCCCGCCAGGGGGCGTATAATTCACCCCTCCACTTT
TRBV3-1/TRBV3-2	TRBJ1-4	NA	NA	CASSQGVATNEKLFF	TGTGCCAGCAGCCAGGGAGTTGCAACTAATGAAAAACTGTTTTTT
TRBV3-1/TRBV3-2	TRBJ1-2	NA	NA	CASSQDAGTYGYTF	TGTGCCAGCAGCCAAGATGCGGGAACCTATGGCTACACCTTC
TRBV18	TRBJ2-1	NA	NA	CASSPPSVDEQFF	TGTGCCAGCTCACCACCGTCGGTGGATGAGCAGTTCTTC
TRBV18	TRBJ1-5	NA	NA	CASSQNRDQPQHF	TGTGCCAGCTCCCAAAACAGGGATCAGCCCCAGCATTTT
TRBV6-5	TRBJ1-5	NA	NA	CASTHPGNQPQHF	TGTGCCAGCACTCACCCGGGCAATCAGCCCCAGCATTTT
TRBV30	TRBJ1-6	TRBD1	NA	CAWSVRRTGSSYNSPLHF	TGTGCCTGGAGTGTACGGAGGACAGGGAGCTCCTATAATTCACCCCTCCACTTT
TRBV2	TRBJ1-1	TRBD1	NA	CASRVYPTGGTEAFF	TGTGCCAGCAGAGTATACCCTACAGGGGGGACTGAAGCTTTCTTT
TRBV6-5	TRBJ1-6	NA	NA	CASSYYNSPLHF	TGTGCCAGCAGTTACTACAACTCACCCCTCCACTTT
TRBV6-5	TRBJ1-2	NA	NA	CASSTAAGVTYGYTF	TGTGCCAGCAGTACCGCTGCGGGGGTGACCTATGGCTACACCTTC
TRBV7-9	TRBJ2-5	TRBD1	NA	CASSLRQGVEETQYF	TGTGCCAGCAGCTTAAGACAGGGGGTCGAAGAGACCCAGTACTTC
TRBV9	TRBJ1-2	TRBD1	NA	CASSTGGVRGYTF	TGTGCCAGCAGCACAGGGGGGGTGAGGGGCTACACCTTC
TRBV19	TRBJ1-6	TRBD1	NA	CASSRTGDNSPLHF	TGTGCCAGTAGTAGGACAGGGGATAATTCACCCCTCCACTTT
TRBV4-2	TRBJ1-6	NA	NA	CASSHADSNSPLHF	TGTGCCAGCAGCCACGCGGACAGTAATTCACCCCTCCACTTT
TRBV6-5	TRBJ1-3	NA	NA	CASSRGFTGNTIYF	TGTGCCAGCAGCCGCGGCTTCACTGGAAACACCATATATTTT
TRBV11-1	TRBJ2-2	NA	NA	CASSPWTRNTGELFF	TGTGCCAGCAGCCCGTGGACAAGAAACACCGGGGAGCTGTTTTTT
TRBV3-1/TRBV3-2	TRBJ1-2	NA	once	CASSQVSRGYTF	TGTGCCAGCAGCCAAGTTTCTCGTGGCTACACCTTC
TRBV9	TRBJ1-2	NA	NA	CASSVVSGAYGYTF	TGTGCCAGCAGCGTAGTATCCGGTGCCTATGGCTACACCTTC
TRBV10-3	TRBJ2-7	TRBD2	NA	CAISAVGGKEQYF	TGTGCCATCAGTGCCGTCGGGGGGAAGGAGCAGTACTTC
TRBV2	TRBJ1-6	NA	NA	CASSLQTADNSPLHF	TGTGCCAGCAGTTTACAGACGGCCGATAATTCACCCCTCCACTTT
TRBV6-5	TRBJ2-2	NA	NA	CASSQRAGGELFF	TGTGCCAGCAGCCAACGGGCGGGCGGGGAGCTGTTTTTT
TRBV19	TRBJ1-6	NA	NA	CATRSSSYNSPLHF	TGTGCCACGAGGAGTAGCTCCTATAATTCACCCCTCCACTTT
TRBV27	TRBJ2-5	TRBD1	NA	CASSHDRVGQETQYF	TGTGCCAGCAGTCACGACAGGGTAGGCCAAGAGACCCAGTACTTC
TRBV5-8	TRBJ2-1	TRBD1	NA	CASSRRFQGAYNEQFF	TGTGCCAGCAGCCGCCGGTTTCAGGGGGCTTACAATGAGCAGTTCTTC
TRBV5-1	TRBJ2-3	TRBD2	NA	CASSPPGLAGGTDTQYF	TGCGCCAGCAGCCCTCCGGGACTAGCGGGGGGCACAGATACGCAGTATTTT
TRBV14	TRBJ1-2	TRBD1	NA	CASSHQLGQGPHGYTF	TGTGCCAGCAGCCATCAACTCGGACAGGGTCCTCATGGCTACACCTTC
TRBV5-1	TRBJ1-3	NA	NA	CASSFWAGINSGNTIYF	TGCGCCAGCAGCTTTTGGGCAGGGATTAACTCTGGAAACACCATATATTTT
TRBV6-6	TRBJ2-3	NA	once	CASGRGDTQYF	TGTGCCAGCGGGAGGGGGGATACGCAGTATTTT
TRBV18	TRBJ1-5	TRBD1	NA	CASSPGTGYNQPQHF	TGTGCCAGCTCACCCGGGACAGGCTACAATCAGCCCCAGCATTTT